The TCR beta chain under discussion was sequenced for a study of response to subunit inactivated influenza vaccine. A word on this clonotype: The CDR3 ends on some other residue instead of the conserved phenylalanine or tryptophan, so this is likely a read error.

TCRdb reprocessed the RT-PCR reads via MiXCR and lists one record per CDR3 protein. Among about 520,000 distinct CDR3 sequences listed, more than 7% were seen once. This CDR3 spans 16 amino acids. Trimming took 1 base from V and 3 from J; bases not matched to a gene: 7. Germline V gives CDR1 SGHVS, CDR2 FQNEAQ. This clonotype originated in a man aged 50 to 69 who received an inactivated influenza vaccine. Specimen: PBMCs from blood, collected approximately 25 months after vaccination. V is TRBV7-8 and J is TRBJ2-7; 9 nucleotides align to TRBD1. CDR3: CASSLVGTGLFYEQYI. The DNA for the CDR3 is TGTGCCAGCAGCTTAGTCGGGACAGGGCTTTTCTACGAGCAGTACATC.